The sequence of this T cell receptor (beta chain) was determined in a study of PD-1 blockade in classical Hodgkin lymphoma. This clone has more than one count but fewer than ten. Sequence at one end of the junction differs from germline and may be a read error. The CDR3 length is 12 residues. The germline V gene has CDR1 SGHDT and CDR2 YYEEEE. TCRdb keeps only in-frame clones here, not all; method: immunoSEQ multiplex PCR. The sample includes about 36,000 clones, around 63% of them seen just once. All patients relapsed after autologous stem cell transplantation, and brentuximab vedotin exposure varied.

This sequence originates from a human donor with classical Hodgkin lymphoma. Specimen: peripheral blood mononuclear cells (PBMCs), collected before the second cycle of nivolumab. This sequence joins TRBV5-6 and TRBJ1-1; D might be TRBD1 (5 bases). CDR3 in DNA: TGTGCCAGCAGTTTATCGCGGGGGATTATAATCTTT. It codes for CASSLSRGIIIF.